A single sample is the source of the 18 T cell receptor beta chains below, sequenced in a study of Graves' ophthalmopathy and Graves' hyperthyroidism. RNA transcripts yielded amplified TCR beta CDR3 regions. HTBI primers were used in a first-round RT-PCR, which preceded a second-round multiplex PCR. TCRdb used MiXCR to reprocess the multiplex PCR reads, holding one entry per CDR3 protein. This table holds about 480,000 distinct CDR3 sequences, approximately 15% found once. Specimen: blood. The receptors originated from a young woman with Graves' ophthalmopathy.

At least ten counts were recorded for this clonotype. CDR3 DNA sequence: TGCAGTGCTAGAGTTTGGGCGGGAGGAGAGACCCAGTACTTC. Its translation is CSARVWAGGETQYF. The chain couples TRBV20-1 to TRBJ2-5; 8 bases match TRBD2. Trimming removed 1 base from V and 4 bases from J; junction bases left unmatched: 5. Germline loops: CDR1 DFQATT, CDR2 SNEGSKA (reference sequence). The CDR3 is 14 residues long.

The table lists this clonotype with a few counts. This rearrangement joins TRBV10-3 to TRBJ2-7; 11 positions agree with TRBD1. V shed 3 bases, J shed 6 bases, and the junction held 7 bases outside the gene matches. The germline gives CDR1 ENHRY, CDR2 SYGVKD. The CDR3 runs to 15 residues. CDR3 in DNA: TGTGCCATCAGTGACTCTGGACAGGGGGCTTTCGAGCAGTACTTC. It codes for CAISDSGQGAFEQYF.

This clonotype was seen a few times. Germline is not matched at one junction end, which may reflect a read error. The gene calls are TRBV6-5 and TRBJ2-2; tentative D call: TRBD2 (5 bases). Germline V gene sequence: CDR1 MNHEY, CDR2 SVGAGI. The CDR3 has 16 amino acids. CDR3 in amino acids: CAGSYRPGSDTGELFF. As DNA, the CDR3 is TGTGCCGGCAGTTACAGACCGGGATCGGACACCGGGGAGCTGTTTTTT.

Ten or more counts support this clonotype. The chain couples TRBV27 to TRBJ1-6; D unresolved. The ends were cut back, 6 bases at V and 11 bases at J, with 14 bases in the middle. This CDR3 is built from 13 residues. Germline-derived CDR1 and CDR2 are MNHEY and SMNVEV (reference sequence). Here the CDR3 DNA reads TGTGCCAGCAGCGATCCTGCGCATACACCCCTCCACTTT. It is translated as CASSDPAHTPLHF.

This clonotype was seen repeatedly, ten times or more. The chain employs TRBV27 and TRBJ1-1; possibly TRBD1 for D (6 bases). The CDR3 contains 14 residues. Trimming shortened V by 8 bases and J by 4 bases, and 17 bases separated the two germline ends. CDR1 is MNHEY, CDR2 SMNVEV, per germline (reference sequence). CDR3 protein: CASHAGVDSTEAFF. The CDR3 nucleotides read TGTGCCAGCCATGCAGGGGTGGATTCCACTGAAGCTTTCTTT.

This clonotype was observed many times. The chain has TRBV20-1 and TRBJ1-1, with no clear D. This CDR3 contains 13 residues. Trimming cost V 0 bases and J 7 bases, with 12 bases left between them. From germline, CDR1 is DFQATT and CDR2 SNEGSKA (reference sequence). The CDR3 protein is CSARDGLMNEAFF. CDR3 DNA sequence: TGCAGTGCTAGAGATGGCTTAATGAATGAAGCTTTCTTT.

In the case of this clonotype: This clone may be a read error of a much larger clone one base away. The chain combines TRBV6-1 with TRBJ2-2, with 10 bases identical to TRBD1. V gave up 7 bases and J gave up 9 bases; unmatched junction bases: 17. From germline, CDR1 is MNHNS and CDR2 SASEGT. The CDR3 extends over 17 amino acids. The CDR3 is CASKIRQGAGGAWELFF. CDR3 bases: TGTGCCAGCAAGATCCGACAGGGGGCCGGCGGAGCCTGGGAGCTGTTTTTT.

The sample holds many counts of this clonotype. This chain joins TRBV24-1 and TRBJ2-5; TRBD2 might be the D (5 bases). There are 13 residues in the CDR3. V dropped 10 bases and J dropped 4 bases, with 15 bases sitting between them. Germline V CDR1 and CDR2: KGHDR, SFDVKD. This CDR3 is CATTPGLGETQYF. CDR3 coding DNA: TGTGCCACTACACCCGGACTGGGAGAGACCCAGTACTTC.

This clonotype was found many times. The chain has TRBV7-9 and TRBJ1-1; maybe TRBD1 (5 bases). The CDR3 is 15 residues long. Germline loops: CDR1 SEHNR, CDR2 FQNEAQ (reference sequence). Trimming removed 4 bases at V and 1 base at J, with 13 bases between. This chain's CDR3 is CASSSLRGPNTEAFF. The CDR3 coding sequence is TGTGCCAGCAGCTCCCTGAGGGGACCGAACACTGAAGCTTTCTTT.

Many counts were recorded for this clonotype. The chain couples TRBV20-1 to TRBJ1-2; D is possibly TRBD1 (5 bases). V was pared by 3 bases and J by 1 base, with 12 bases between. Germline CDR1 is DFQATT and CDR2 is SNEGSKA (reference sequence). The CDR3 runs to 14 residues. The chain's CDR3 is CSASTHRFNYGYTF. Here the CDR3 DNA reads TGCAGTGCTAGTACTCACAGGTTTAACTATGGCTACACCTTC.

This clonotype was counted many times. A read error may explain this, as a much larger clone is one base away. This rearrangement joins TRBV6-5 to TRBJ1-2; the D is unclear. Trimming pared 5 bases from V and 6 bases from J, leaving 13 bases between. Germline CDR1 and CDR2: MNHEY and SVGAGI. CDR3 length: 13 residues. In nucleotides, the CDR3 is TGTGCCAGCAGTCACGCCGGGGAGGATGGCTACACCTTC. It encodes CASSHAGEDGYTF.

In its sample, this clonotype was seen many times. This chain links TRBV6-1 with TRBJ1-2, with 9 bases aligning to TRBD1. This CDR3 comprises 15 residues. Germline-derived CDR1 and CDR2 are MNHNS and SASEGT. The ends lost 6 bases at V and 3 bases at J; junction bases unmatched: 8. The CDR3 DNA sequence: TGTGCCAGCAGGGGACAGGGTTCAGTCGACTATGGCTACACCTTC. It specifies CASRGQGSVDYGYTF.

The chain has TRBV6-5 and TRBJ2-7; D gene unclear. V was cut by 0 bases and J by 5 bases, with 11 bases left in between. The CDR3 length is 14 residues. Looked up from germline, CDR1 is MNHEY and CDR2 is SVGAGI. CDR3 sequence (DNA): TGTGCCAGCAGTTACTCCTTCCCCAAGGACGAGCAGTACTTC. Translating it yields CASSYSFPKDEQYF.

This clonotype was seen many times. The genes are TRBV7-8 and TRBJ1-1; D gene ambiguous. V shed 5 bases and J shed 1 base, with 20 bases lying between them. CDR1 and CDR2 from the germline V gene are SGHVS and FQNEAQ. The CDR3 totals 17 residues. The CDR3 sequence: CASSPYRVGYSNTEAFF. In DNA form, the CDR3 reads TGTGCCAGCAGCCCATATCGGGTAGGGTACTCGAACACTGAAGCTTTCTTT.

The sample holds many counts of this clonotype. V gene TRBV6-1 combines with J gene TRBJ2-2, with 7 bases identical to TRBD2. The CDR3 totals 13 residues. The V gene end was trimmed by 7 bases and the J gene end by 4 bases; junction bases not matched to a gene: 3. From germline, CDR1 is MNHNS and CDR2 SASEGT. DNA for the CDR3: TGTGCCAGCAAGGCTAGCGGCACCGGGGAGCTGTTTTTT. Translated: CASKASGTGELFF.

This clonotype was seen at least ten times. The junction departs from germline at one end; a sequencing error may be responsible. The genes are TRBV5-1 and TRBJ1-5; D remains unclear. CDR1 is SGHRS, CDR2 YFSETQ, per germline. There are 15 residues in the CDR3. The DNA for the CDR3 is TGCGCCAGCAGCCCAGGACTGTCTAGCGATCAGCCCCAGCATTTT. The encoded protein is CASSPGLSSDQPQHF. Together with reference TRBV5-1 and TRBJ1-5, the CDR3 gives the full variable domain: KAGVTQTPRYLIKTRGQQVTLSCSPISGHRSVSWYQQTPGQGLQFLFEYFSETQRNKGNFPGRFSGRQFSNSRSEMNVSTLELGDSALYLCASSPGLSSDQPQHFGDGTRLSIL.

This clonotype has ten or more counts. The chain employs TRBV4-1 and TRBJ1-1, with a weak D call TRBD1 (5 bases). V shed 1 base and J shed 1 base, with 10 bases lying between them. CDR1 is MGHRA and CDR2 is YSYEKL in the germline V gene. The CDR3 loop spans 15 amino acids. The CDR3 DNA is TGCGCCAGCAGCCAAGGGGACGATTCGAACACTGAAGCTTTCTTT. This sequence encodes CASSQGDDSNTEAFF.

This clonotype was picked up many times. The chain employs TRBV30 and TRBJ1-1; D is perhaps TRBD1 (6 bases). The CDR3 totals 15 residues. The V gene's germline CDR1 is GTSNPN and CDR2 SVGIG (reference sequence). The V gene lost 1 base and the J gene lost 0 bases, with 12 bases spanning the gap. CDR3 sequence: CAWSGPGGLNTEAFF. The CDR3 region has the DNA TGTGCCTGGAGTGGCCCCGGGGGGCTGAACACTGAAGCTTTCTTT.